This record concerns one TCR beta chain sequence. Antigen unknown. These data come from a study of OX40 agonist ivuxolimab in advanced cancers. Study-wide points: Some patients without response likewise showed low normalized clonal expansion.

This CDR3 is 17 amino acids long. V lost 3 bases and J lost 6; bases outside the gene matches: 11. CDR1 is MGHDK, CDR2 SYGVNS, per germline. The assay was immunoSEQ multiplex PCR, and TCRdb's table has in-frame clones only and misses some. Of more than 50,000 clones in the sample, 85% to 90% were seen once. The sample consisted of CD4+ or CD8+ T cells sorted from blood, taken in a trial of the OX40 agonist ivuxolimab. The V gene is TRBV25-1, the J gene TRBJ2-3, with 11 nucleotides matching TRBD2. The source of this sequence is an adult with an advanced solid tumor such as melanoma, head and neck, liver or kidney cancer. The CDR3: CASSDMVLAGVGDTQYF. CDR3 DNA sequence: TGTGCCAGCAGTGATATGGTACTAGCGGGAGTCGGGGATACGCAGTATTTT.